This is a list of T cell receptor beta chains from one sample in a study of T cell changes during pregnancy in multiple sclerosis. Profiled with immunoSEQ multiplex PCR; TCRdb holds only in-frame clones, not every one. The top ten hold over 2% of the sample, which has some 87,000 clones, approximately 92% seen once. Specimen: peripheral blood, collected in the first trimester of pregnancy. The receptors derive from a female donor with multiple sclerosis, enrolled in a pregnancy study. Each CDR3 is given with its conserved first and last residue. The size entry is marked missing in some rows and otherwise reads once, few, many or a size class.

CDR3: CASRRETGSGAEAFF; size: NA; V: TRBV2; length: 15; J: TRBJ1-1
CDR3: CASSGGLARNTGELFF; size: NA; V: TRBV7-8; length: 16; J: TRBJ2-2
CDR3: CASSIGLAGGYTDTQYF; size: NA; V: TRBV2; length: 17; J: TRBJ2-3
CDR3: CATSRGEGTGTETQYF; size: NA; V: TRBV15; length: 16; J: TRBJ2-5
CDR3: CASSLWGQGSRETQYF; size: NA; V: TRBV27; length: 16; J: TRBJ2-5
CDR3: CASRGGADTEAFF; size: NA; V: TRBV7-3; length: 13; J: TRBJ1-1
CDR3: CASSLFSGEETQYF; size: once; V: TRBV5-6; length: 14; J: TRBJ2-5
CDR3: CASSGTGGVSYEQYF; size: NA; V: TRBV2; length: 15; J: TRBJ2-7
CDR3: CASTLQGAWEQYF; size: NA; V: TRBV2; length: 13; J: TRBJ2-7
CDR3: CASGNSGRYKETQYF; size: NA; V: TRBV7-9; length: 15; J: TRBJ2-5
CDR3: CASSLTGGNGYTF; size: NA; V: TRBV27; length: 13; J: TRBJ1-2
CDR3: CASSVGVAGGYEQFF; size: NA; V: TRBV2; length: 15; J: TRBJ2-1
CDR3: CASSPNPNEQFF; size: once; V: TRBV27; length: 12; J: TRBJ2-1
CDR3: CASRTGGTWKTQYF; size: NA; V: TRBV28; length: 14; J: TRBJ2-5
CDR3: CASSSSGQGGETQYF; size: NA; V: TRBV28; length: 15; J: TRBJ2-5
CDR3: CASSFGQAISGNTIYF; size: NA; V: TRBV5-1; length: 16; J: TRBJ1-3
CDR3: CASSYTSGTIYEQYF; size: NA; V: TRBV6-5; length: 15; J: TRBJ2-7
CDR3: CASSPRQDNEQFF; size: once; V: TRBV9; length: 13; J: TRBJ2-1
CDR3: CASSRGQGAIREQYF; size: once; V: TRBV28; length: 15; J: TRBJ2-7
CDR3: CASSLDAGLNEQFF; size: NA; V: TRBV7-3; length: 14; J: TRBJ2-1
CDR3: CASSLGGTLSNTIYF; size: NA; V: TRBV28; length: 15; J: TRBJ1-3
CDR3: CASSTLSGLGSYEQYF; size: NA; V: TRBV13; length: 16; J: TRBJ2-7
CDR3: CASGLGLAGVDEQFF; size: NA; V: TRBV12-5; length: 15; J: TRBJ2-1
CDR3: CASSKGLAGGTYEQYF; size: NA; V: TRBV5-1; length: 16; J: TRBJ2-7
CDR3: CASSQREADIQYF; size: once; V: TRBV7-9; length: 13; J: TRBJ2-4
CDR3: CASSVGIRTSGKVFF; size: NA; V: TRBV9; length: 15; J: TRBJ2-1
CDR3: CASSLRLAGYEQYF; size: once; V: TRBV27; length: 14; J: TRBJ2-7
CDR3: CASSVGSNQPQHF; size: NA; V: TRBV27; length: 13; J: TRBJ1-5
CDR3: CASSLEYRTDTQYF; size: NA; V: TRBV11-2; length: 14; J: TRBJ2-3
CDR3: CASSDRQGNTDTQYF; size: once; V: TRBV6-4; length: 15; J: TRBJ2-3
CDR3: CASSEARGQLNQPQHF; size: NA; V: TRBV6-1; length: 16; J: TRBJ1-5
CDR3: CASSLLAGPISTDTQYF; size: NA; V: TRBV25-1; length: 17; J: TRBJ2-3
CDR3: CAISGLLGGYTF; size: few; V: TRBV7-9; length: 12; J: TRBJ1-2
CDR3: CASSSGWASAGLEQYF; size: NA; V: TRBV7-2; length: 16; J: TRBJ2-7
CDR3: CASSGGLTGGALETQYF; size: NA; V: TRBV6-1; length: 17; J: TRBJ2-5
CDR3: CASSYSPRGNEKLFF; size: NA; V: TRBV6-5; length: 15; J: TRBJ1-4
CDR3: CASSFQAGRGTDTQYF; size: NA; V: TRBV7-9; length: 16; J: TRBJ2-3
CDR3: CASSFRGADNEQFF; size: NA; V: TRBV7-2; length: 14; J: TRBJ2-1
CDR3: CASSYYRGSNEKLFF; size: NA; V: TRBV5-1; length: 15; J: TRBJ1-4
CDR3: CASSLQWKGYEQYF; size: NA; V: TRBV28; length: 14; J: TRBJ2-7
CDR3: CASSQTGGGNNEQFF; size: NA; V: TRBV7-2; length: 15; J: TRBJ2-1
CDR3: CASSLVDSFHQYF; size: once; V: TRBV7-2; length: 13; J: TRBJ2-7
CDR3: CASSQDVPQRVGTDTQYF; size: few; V: TRBV4-2; length: 18; J: TRBJ2-3
CDR3: CASSLGLAGTSYEQYF; size: NA; V: TRBV7-9; length: 16; J: TRBJ2-7
CDR3: CAITKTPFYEQYF; size: NA; V: TRBV10-3; length: 13; J: TRBJ2-7
CDR3: CASSFTGQGMGLNEKLFF; size: NA; V: TRBV28; length: 18; J: TRBJ1-4
CDR3: CATTKAGLIDEQFF; size: NA; V: TRBV15; length: 14; J: TRBJ2-1
CDR3: CASSLQGSTDTQYF; size: NA; V: TRBV18; length: 14; J: TRBJ2-3
CDR3: CASSTRAPGNTIYF; size: NA; V: TRBV19; length: 14; J: TRBJ1-3
CDR3: CASSMTGTKETQYF; size: NA; V: TRBV5-1; length: 14; J: TRBJ2-5
CDR3: CASKGTGENYGYTF; size: NA; V: TRBV2; length: 14; J: TRBJ1-2
CDR3: CASSFGASGVNEKLFF; size: NA; V: TRBV5-6; length: 16; J: TRBJ1-4
CDR3: CASSFSGSSQPQHF; size: NA; V: TRBV27; length: 14; J: TRBJ1-5
CDR3: CASSQDSGLNNSPLHF; size: NA; V: TRBV4-3; length: 16; J: TRBJ1-6